One sample yielded the 21 T cell receptor beta chains listed below, sequenced in a study of OX40 agonist ivuxolimab in advanced cancers. Preparation of the library involved the immunoSEQ multiplex PCR assay. The table comes from immuneACCESS by way of TCRdb, which keeps in-frame sequences with V and J called. Part of the clones is missing from these tables; in studies checked, under half for an unresolved V gene and the rest for unknown reasons. For this sample the table gives about 19,000 clones, of which about 80% were detected only once. More than 13% of the sample lies in the top ten. The sample consisted of CD4+ or CD8+ T cells sorted from blood, taken in a trial of the OX40 agonist ivuxolimab. The receptors originated from an adult with an advanced solid tumor such as melanoma, head and neck, liver or kidney cancer.

The chain recombines TRBV15 with TRBJ2-5, with 7 bases aligning to TRBD2. V was clipped by 5 bases and J by 2 bases; unmatched bases: 8. Germline CDR1 is LNHNV and CDR2 is YYDKDF (reference sequence). CDR3 length: 15 residues. The CDR3 sequence: CATSSQAGRQETQYF. For the CDR3, the DNA is TGTGCCACCAGCTCACAAGCGGGGAGGCAAGAGACCCAGTACTTC.

The J gene is TRBJ1-4, the V gene TRBV5-1; 9 bases line up with TRBD1. This CDR3 comprises 14 residues. Germline lookup yields CDR1 SGHRS and CDR2 YFSETQ. V shed 3 bases and J 7 bases; nucleotides not matched to a gene: 4. In nucleotides, the CDR3 is TGCGCCAGCAGCTCGGGACAGGGCGGTGAAAAACTGTTTTTT. Protein: CASSSGQGGEKLFF.

The chain recombines TRBV18 with TRBJ1-2; TRBD1 matches 7 bases. This CDR3 has 18 residues. The junction had 17 bases not matched to a gene; V was cut back by 3 bases and J by 4 bases. CDR1 is KGHSH, CDR2 LQKENI, per germline. The CDR3 region has the DNA TGTGCCAGCTCACCTATCCTCGGGACAGCTTCCACTTCCTATGGCTACACCTTC. It is translated as CASSPILGTASTSYGYTF.

This rearrangement joins TRBV6-1 to TRBJ2-5, with no clear D. The CDR3 consists of 15 residues. V gave up 2 bases and J gave up 1 base, with 11 bases separating them. The germline CDR1 and CDR2 sequences are MNHNS and SASEGT. The CDR3 protein is CASSEMARTQETQYF. The CDR3 coding sequence is TGTGCCAGCAGTGAAATGGCGCGGACCCAAGAGACCCAGTACTTC.

This rearrangement joins TRBV6-5 to TRBJ2-7; tentative D call: TRBD2 (6 bases). V lost 2 bases and J lost 3, with 11 bases in between. Germline values: CDR1 MNHEY, CDR2 SVGAGI. This CDR3 has 14 amino acids. The CDR3 is CASSYSGTGYEQYF. The CDR3 nucleotides are TGTGCCAGCAGTTACAGTGGGACTGGCTACGAGCAGTACTTC.

This chain links TRBV7-9 with TRBJ1-1; D gene ambiguous. The CDR3 covers 14 residues. V was trimmed by 5 bases and J by 1 base, leaving 11 bases between them. CDR1 is SEHNR, CDR2 FQNEAQ, per germline (reference sequence). Here the CDR3 DNA reads TGTGCCAGCAGCGGAGGAAGGGCGAACACTGAAGCTTTCTTT. Its protein is CASSGGRANTEAFF.

V gene TRBV5-5 combines with J gene TRBJ2-5; D perhaps matches TRBD1 (5 bases). The length of the CDR3 is 13 residues. The V gene lost 1 base and the J gene lost 5 bases, with 9 bases spanning the gap. Germline V gene lookup returns CDR1 SGHKS and CDR2 YYEKEE (reference sequence). DNA for the CDR3: TGTGCCAGCAGCTTGAGGGGTGAGGAGACCCAGTACTTC. Its translation is CASSLRGEETQYF.

Only a few counts were recorded for this clone. This chain uses TRBV5-1 with TRBJ1-3; D is uncertain. Germline CDR1 SGHRS, CDR2 YFSETQ. Trimming took off 0 bases at V and 2 bases at J, with 9 bases between the two ends. This CDR3 is 15 amino acids long. The CDR3 is CASSLAGSAGNTIYF. CDR3 DNA: TGCGCCAGCAGCTTGGCGGGGAGCGCTGGAAACACCATATATTTT.

The chain's CDR3 is CASSLTGANTEAFF. The CDR3 nucleotides read TGTGCCAGCAGCTTAACAGGGGCCAACACTGAAGCTTTCTTT. The gene calls are TRBV7-2 and TRBJ1-1; the match to TRBD1 covers 7 bases. V lost 2 bases, J lost 2 bases, and 2 bases stayed unmatched. The CDR3 is 14 amino acids. Per germline, CDR1 SGHTA and CDR2 FQGNSA. The whole variable domain, filled in from reference TRBV7-2 and TRBJ1-1, reads GAGVSQSPSNKVTEKGKDVELRCDPISGHTALYWYRQSLGQGLEFLIYFQGNSAPDKSGLPSDRFSAERTGGSVSTLTIQRTQQEDSAVYLCASSLTGANTEAFFGQGTRLTVV.

This sequence joins TRBV10-3 and TRBJ2-7; the D gene could be TRBD1 or TRBD2 (5 bases each). Germline V gene sequence: CDR1 ENHRY, CDR2 SYGVKD. CDR3 length: 14 amino acids. The V end lost 1 base, the J end lost 5 bases, and 12 bases lay between the germline ends. This CDR3 reads CAISEWGTRHEQYF. The CDR3 nucleotides read TGTGCCATCAGTGAGTGGGGGACGAGGCACGAGCAGTACTTC.

V is TRBV9 and J is TRBJ2-5, with D perhaps TRBD2 (5 bases). CDR3 length: 12 residues. V lost 4 bases to trimming and J lost 2 bases, with 6 bases between them. CDR1 is SGDLS, CDR2 YYNGEE, per germline. Here the CDR3 DNA reads TGTGCCAGCAGCCCGGGACAAGAGACCCAGTACTTC. It codes for CASSPGQETQYF.

The chain is built from TRBV18 and TRBJ2-2, with TRBD1 matching 8 bases. Germline-derived CDR1 and CDR2 are KGHSH and LQKENI. Germline trimming cut 0 bases from V and 0 bases from J; bases unmatched to any gene: 3. CDR3 length equals 17 residues. The CDR3 nucleotides are TGTGCCAGCTCACCACCGACAGGGGCGCCGAACACCGGGGAGCTGTTTTTT. Its translation: CASSPPTGAPNTGELFF.

In its sample, this clone ranks as medium-sized. V gene TRBV2 combines with J gene TRBJ2-7; D gene uncertain. This CDR3 comprises 10 residues. CDR1 and CDR2 (germline): SNHLY, FYNNEI. V dropped 7 bases and J dropped 5 bases, with 6 bases sitting between them. Here the CDR3 DNA reads TGTGCCAGCATGGGAAACGAGCAGTACTTC. Translated, it gives CASMGNEQYF. Filled out from reference TRBV2 and TRBJ2-7, the complete variable domain reads EPEVTQTPSHQVTQMGQEVILRCVPISNHLYFYWYRQILGQKVEFLVSFYNNEISEKSEIFDDQFSVERPDGSNFTLKIRSTKLEDSAMYFCASMGNEQYFGPGTRLTVT.

The gene calls are TRBV11-2 and TRBJ2-1, with TRBD2 matching over 7 bases. CDR1 is SGHAT, CDR2 FQNNGV, per germline. This CDR3 is built from 15 residues. V lost 5 bases and J lost 5; bases outside the gene matches: 9. For the CDR3, the DNA is TGTGCCAGCAGCCGCAGCGGGGCATCAAACAATGAGCAGTTCTTC. Translation gives CASSRSGASNNEQFF.

The V gene is TRBV19, the J gene TRBJ2-1; 9 bases line up with TRBD2. In germline, CDR1 is LNHDA, CDR2 SQIVND (reference sequence). Germline trimming cut 3 bases from V and 4 bases from J; bases unmatched to any gene: 4. CDR3 length: 15 residues. The CDR3 nucleotides are TGTGCCAGTAGTATTAGCGGGAGAGATTACAATGAGCAGTTCTTC. Its protein product is CASSISGRDYNEQFF.

This chain joins TRBV15 and TRBJ1-2; 7 nucleotides line up with TRBD1. The V segment lost 5 bases and the J segment 8 bases; nucleotides outside the gene matches: 14. CDR3 length: 15 residues. Per germline, CDR1 LNHNV and CDR2 YYDKDF (reference sequence). CDR3 protein: CATSGQEAGARGYTF. CDR3 nucleotide sequence: TGTGCCACCAGCGGACAGGAGGCAGGGGCGCGGGGCTACACCTTC.

The chain has TRBV6-5 and TRBJ1-6, with TRBD1 matching 8 bases. Per the germline V gene, CDR1 is MNHEY and CDR2 is SVGAGI. This CDR3 has 14 amino acids. The V segment lost 3 bases and the J segment 9 bases; nucleotides outside the gene matches: 4. The CDR3 nucleotides are TGTGCCAGCAGTTATCAGGACAGGGTTTCACCCCTCCACTTT. This codes for CASSYQDRVSPLHF.

This clone was detected a few times. J is TRBJ2-2 and V is TRBV5-1; D is uncertain. The germline V and J ends were trimmed by 5 bases and 3 bases, with 14 bases remaining between them. The CDR3 totals 15 residues. The germline V gene has CDR1 SGHRS and CDR2 YFSETQ. The CDR3 protein is CASRVRLGDTGELFF. The CDR3 DNA reads TGCGCCAGCAGGGTGAGGTTGGGTGACACCGGGGAGCTGTTTTTT. Using reference TRBV5-1 and TRBJ2-2 for the parts outside the CDR3, the full variable domain is KAGVTQTPRYLIKTRGQQVTLSCSPISGHRSVSWYQQTPGQGLQFLFEYFSETQRNKGNFPGRFSGRQFSNSRSEMNVSTLELGDSALYLCASRVRLGDTGELFFGEGSRLTVL.

The chain couples TRBV28 to TRBJ2-5; D ambiguous. The germline V gene encodes CDR1 MDHEN and CDR2 SYDVKM. The CDR3 is made up of 14 amino acids. Trimming shortened V by 5 bases and J by 6 bases, and 16 bases separated the two germline ends. The CDR3 DNA reads TGTGCCAGCAGTCGAACAATGGGCAAAAAGACCCAGTACTTC. Protein: CASSRTMGKKTQYF.

CDR3 nucleotides: TGCGCCAGCAGTGAGGCAGGGGCCTACGAGCAGTACTTC. Protein: CASSEAGAYEQYF. V usage is TRBV10-1 and J usage is TRBJ2-7, with a possible D match to TRBD1 (6 bases). Germline V gives CDR1 WNHNN, CDR2 SYGVQD (reference sequence). Deletions cut 2 bases from V and 2 bases from J, with 7 bases between. The CDR3 runs 13 residues.

V gene TRBV27 combines with J gene TRBJ1-2; the match to TRBD1 covers 9 bases. CDR3 size: 14 residues. Per the germline V gene, CDR1 is MNHEY and CDR2 is SMNVEV (reference sequence). The V gene end was trimmed by 2 bases and the J gene end by 5 bases; junction bases not matched to a gene: 3. In nucleotides, the CDR3 is TGTGCCAGCAGTTTACCCGACAGGGGGTATGGCTACACCTTC. Amino acid sequence: CASSLPDRGYGYTF.